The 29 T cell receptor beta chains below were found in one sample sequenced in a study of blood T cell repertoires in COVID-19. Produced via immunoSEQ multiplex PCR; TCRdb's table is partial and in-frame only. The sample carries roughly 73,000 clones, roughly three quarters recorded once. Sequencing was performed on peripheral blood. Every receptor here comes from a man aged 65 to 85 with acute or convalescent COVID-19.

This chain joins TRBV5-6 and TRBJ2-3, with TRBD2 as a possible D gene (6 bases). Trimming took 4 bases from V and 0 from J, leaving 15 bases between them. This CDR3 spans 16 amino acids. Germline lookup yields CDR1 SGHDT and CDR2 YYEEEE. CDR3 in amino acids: CASSGVGGPSTDTQYF. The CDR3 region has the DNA TGTGCCAGCAGCGGGGTGGGGGGACCTAGCACAGATACGCAGTATTTT. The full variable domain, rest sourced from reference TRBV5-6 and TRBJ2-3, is DAGVTQSPTHLIKTRGQQVTLRCSPKSGHDTVSWYQQALGQGPQFIFQYYEEEERQRGNFPDRFSGHQFPNYSSELNVNALLLGDSALYLCASSGVGGPSTDTQYFGPGTRLTVL.

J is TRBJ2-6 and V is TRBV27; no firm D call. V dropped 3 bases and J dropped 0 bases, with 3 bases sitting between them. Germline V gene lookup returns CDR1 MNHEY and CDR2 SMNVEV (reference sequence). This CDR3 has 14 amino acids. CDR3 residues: CASSFSSGANVLTF. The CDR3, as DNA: TGTGCCAGCAGTTTCAGCTCTGGGGCCAACGTCCTGACTTTC.

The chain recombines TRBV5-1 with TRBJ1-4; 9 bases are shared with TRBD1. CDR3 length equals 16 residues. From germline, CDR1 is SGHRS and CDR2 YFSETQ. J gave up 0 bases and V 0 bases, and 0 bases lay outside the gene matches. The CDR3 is CASSLGTGATNEKLFF. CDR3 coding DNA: TGCGCCAGCAGCTTGGGGACAGGGGCAACTAATGAAAAACTGTTTTTT. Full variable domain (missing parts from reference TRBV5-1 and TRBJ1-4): KAGVTQTPRYLIKTRGQQVTLSCSPISGHRSVSWYQQTPGQGLQFLFEYFSETQRNKGNFPGRFSGRQFSNSRSEMNVSTLELGDSALYLCASSLGTGATNEKLFFGSGTQLSVL.

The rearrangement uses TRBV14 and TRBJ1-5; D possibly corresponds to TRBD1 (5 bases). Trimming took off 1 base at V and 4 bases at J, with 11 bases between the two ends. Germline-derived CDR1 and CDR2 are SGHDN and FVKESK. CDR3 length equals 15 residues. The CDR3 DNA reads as TGTGCCAGCAGCCAAGGCAGGGATGGGAATCAGCCCCAGCATTTT. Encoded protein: CASSQGRDGNQPQHF.

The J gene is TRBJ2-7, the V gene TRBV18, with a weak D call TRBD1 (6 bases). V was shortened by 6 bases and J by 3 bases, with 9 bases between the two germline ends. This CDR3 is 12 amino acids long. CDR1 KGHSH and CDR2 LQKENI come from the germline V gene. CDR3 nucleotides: TGTGCCAGCTCTGGACAGCGCTACGAGCAGTACTTC. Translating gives CASSGQRYEQYF.

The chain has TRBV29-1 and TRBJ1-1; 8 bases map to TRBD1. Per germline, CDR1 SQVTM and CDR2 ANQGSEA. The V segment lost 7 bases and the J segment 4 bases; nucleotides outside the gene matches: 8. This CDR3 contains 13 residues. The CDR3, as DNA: TGCAGCGCGGAAACCACAGGGGGCACTGAAGCTTTCTTT. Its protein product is CSAETTGGTEAFF.

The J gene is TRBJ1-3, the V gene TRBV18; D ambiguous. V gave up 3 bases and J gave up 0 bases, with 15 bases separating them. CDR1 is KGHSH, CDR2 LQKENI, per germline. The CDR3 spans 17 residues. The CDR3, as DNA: TGTGCCAGCTCACCCCGTAGGGAGTCCAGCTCTGGAAACACCATATATTTT. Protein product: CASSPRRESSSGNTIYF.

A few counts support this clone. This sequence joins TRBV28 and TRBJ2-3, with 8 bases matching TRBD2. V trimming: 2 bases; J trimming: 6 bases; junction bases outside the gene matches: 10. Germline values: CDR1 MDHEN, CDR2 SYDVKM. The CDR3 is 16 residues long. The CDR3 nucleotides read TGTGCCAGCAGTTTAACTAGCGGAAGCCCTCCGGATACGCAGTATTTT. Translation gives CASSLTSGSPPDTQYF.

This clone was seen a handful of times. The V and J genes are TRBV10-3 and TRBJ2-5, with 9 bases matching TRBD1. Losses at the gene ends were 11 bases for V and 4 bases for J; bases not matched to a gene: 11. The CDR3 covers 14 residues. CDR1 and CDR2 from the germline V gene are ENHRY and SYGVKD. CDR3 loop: CASQGQGRSETQYF. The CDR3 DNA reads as TGTGCCTCCCAAGGACAGGGGCGGTCAGAGACCCAGTACTTC.

The CDR3 region has the DNA TGTGCCAGCAGTTTCGACCGGGGTTCCTACGAGCAGTACTTC. It encodes CASSFDRGSYEQYF. The gene calls are TRBV5-4 and TRBJ2-7; perhaps TRBD2 as D (5 bases). The germline V and J ends were trimmed by 5 bases and 1 base, with 13 bases remaining between them. The CDR3 sequence is 14 residues long. The V gene's germline CDR1 is SGHNT and CDR2 YYREEE (reference sequence).

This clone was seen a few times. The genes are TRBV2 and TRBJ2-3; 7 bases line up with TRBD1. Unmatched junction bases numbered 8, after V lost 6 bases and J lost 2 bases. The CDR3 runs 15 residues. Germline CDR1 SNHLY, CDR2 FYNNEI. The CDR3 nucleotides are TGTGCCAGCAGCTGGGACAGCAGCACCACAGATACGCAGTATTTT. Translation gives CASSWDSSTTDTQYF.

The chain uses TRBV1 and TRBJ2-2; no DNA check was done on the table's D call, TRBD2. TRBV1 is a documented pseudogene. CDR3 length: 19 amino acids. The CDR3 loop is CTSSQGTSGKSGNTGELFF. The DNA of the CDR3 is TGCACCAGCAGCCAAGGGACTAGCGGGAAATCGGGGAACACCGGGGAGCTGTTTTTT.

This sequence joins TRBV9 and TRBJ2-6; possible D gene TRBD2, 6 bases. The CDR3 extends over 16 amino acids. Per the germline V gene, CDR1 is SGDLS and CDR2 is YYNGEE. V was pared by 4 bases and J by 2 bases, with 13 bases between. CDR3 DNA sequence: TGTGCCAGCAGCCCCGGGACTGCGGCTGGGGCCAACGTCCTGACTTTC. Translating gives CASSPGTAAGANVLTF.

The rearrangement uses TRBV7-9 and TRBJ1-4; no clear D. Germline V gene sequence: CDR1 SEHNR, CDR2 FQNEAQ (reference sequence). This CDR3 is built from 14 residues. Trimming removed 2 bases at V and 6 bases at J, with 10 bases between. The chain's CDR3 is CASSLRDGDEKLFF. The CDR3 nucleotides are TGTGCCAGCAGCTTACGAGACGGGGATGAAAAACTGTTTTTT.

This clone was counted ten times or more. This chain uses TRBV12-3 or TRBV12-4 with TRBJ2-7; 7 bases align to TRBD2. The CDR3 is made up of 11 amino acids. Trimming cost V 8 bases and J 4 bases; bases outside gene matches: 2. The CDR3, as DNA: TGTGCCAGCGCGGGAGAGTACGAGCAGTACTTC. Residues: CASAGEYEQYF.

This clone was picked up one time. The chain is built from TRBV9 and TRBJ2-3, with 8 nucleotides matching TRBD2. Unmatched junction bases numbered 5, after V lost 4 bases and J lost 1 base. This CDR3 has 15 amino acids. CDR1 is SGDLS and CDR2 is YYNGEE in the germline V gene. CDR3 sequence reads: CASSPKTSGTDTQYF. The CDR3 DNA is TGTGCCAGCAGCCCGAAGACTAGCGGCACAGATACGCAGTATTTT.

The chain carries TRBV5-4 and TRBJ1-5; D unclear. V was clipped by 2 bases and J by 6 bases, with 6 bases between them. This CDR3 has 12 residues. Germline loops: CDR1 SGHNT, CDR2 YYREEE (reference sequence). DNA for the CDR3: TGTGCCAGCAGCTTAGACTCTCAGCCCCAGCATTTT. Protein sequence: CASSLDSQPQHF.

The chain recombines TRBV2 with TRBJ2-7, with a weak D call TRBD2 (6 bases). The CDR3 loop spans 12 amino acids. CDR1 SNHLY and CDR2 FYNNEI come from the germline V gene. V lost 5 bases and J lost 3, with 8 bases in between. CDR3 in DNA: TGTGCCAGCAGTCGGGAGAGCTACGAGCAGTACTTC. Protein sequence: CASSRESYEQYF.

The CDR3 DNA reads as TGTGCCAGCCCCCTGGGGGCGTCGTACAATGAGCAGTTCTTC. It translates to CASPLGASYNEQFF. The chain uses TRBV27 and TRBJ2-1; D may be TRBD1 (6 bases). This CDR3 is 14 amino acids long. Germline values: CDR1 MNHEY, CDR2 SMNVEV (reference sequence). V dropped 8 bases and J dropped 4 bases, with 15 bases sitting between them.

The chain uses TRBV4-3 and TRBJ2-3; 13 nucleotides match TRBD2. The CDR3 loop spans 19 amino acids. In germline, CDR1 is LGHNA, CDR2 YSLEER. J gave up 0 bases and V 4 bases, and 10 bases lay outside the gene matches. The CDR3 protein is CASSPRTSGRRSSTDTQYF. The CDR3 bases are TGCGCCAGCAGCCCCCGGACTAGCGGGAGACGGTCTAGCACAGATACGCAGTATTTT.

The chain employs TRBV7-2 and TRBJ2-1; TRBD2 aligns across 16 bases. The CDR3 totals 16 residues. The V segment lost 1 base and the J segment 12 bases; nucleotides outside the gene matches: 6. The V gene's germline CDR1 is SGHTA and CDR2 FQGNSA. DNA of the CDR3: TGTGCCAGCAGCTTAGGGGGACTAGCGGGAGGGTATGGGCAGTTCTTC. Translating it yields CASSLGGLAGGYGQFF.

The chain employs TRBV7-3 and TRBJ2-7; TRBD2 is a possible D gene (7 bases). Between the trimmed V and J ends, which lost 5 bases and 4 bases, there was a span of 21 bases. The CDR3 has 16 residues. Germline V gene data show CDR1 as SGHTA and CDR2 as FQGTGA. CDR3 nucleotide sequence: TGTGCCAGCAGCGAAAGGGGGGGTGTAGGCGGATACGAGCAGTACTTC. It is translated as CASSERGGVGGYEQYF.

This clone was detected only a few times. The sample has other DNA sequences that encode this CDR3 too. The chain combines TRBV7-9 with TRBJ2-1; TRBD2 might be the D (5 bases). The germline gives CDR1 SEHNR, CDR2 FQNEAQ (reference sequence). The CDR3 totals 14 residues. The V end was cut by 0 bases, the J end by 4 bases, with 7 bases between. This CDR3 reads CASSLAGSYNEQFF. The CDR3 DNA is TGTGCCAGCAGCTTAGCGGGGAGTTACAATGAGCAGTTCTTC.

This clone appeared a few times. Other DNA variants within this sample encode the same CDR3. This CDR3 reads CASSPQGGEQYF. The CDR3 region has the DNA TGTGCCAGCTCACCGCAGGGAGGCGAGCAGTACTTC. The rearrangement links TRBV18 to TRBJ2-7; tentative D call: TRBD2 (6 bases). The CDR3 runs 12 residues. V lost 3 bases to trimming and J lost 6 bases, with 9 bases between them. Germline V CDR1 and CDR2: KGHSH, LQKENI.

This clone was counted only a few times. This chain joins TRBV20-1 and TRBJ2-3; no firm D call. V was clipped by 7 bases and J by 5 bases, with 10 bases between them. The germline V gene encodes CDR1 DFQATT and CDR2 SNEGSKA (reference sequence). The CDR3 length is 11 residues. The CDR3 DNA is TGCAGTGTTAAAACGAGAGATACGCAGTATTTT. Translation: CSVKTRDTQYF.

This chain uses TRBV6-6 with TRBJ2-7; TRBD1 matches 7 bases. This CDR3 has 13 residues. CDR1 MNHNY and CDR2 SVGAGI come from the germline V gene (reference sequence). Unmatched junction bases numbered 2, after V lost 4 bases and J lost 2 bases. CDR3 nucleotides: TGTGCCAGCAGTTCGGGACAGCCCTACGAGCAGTACTTC. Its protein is CASSSGQPYEQYF.

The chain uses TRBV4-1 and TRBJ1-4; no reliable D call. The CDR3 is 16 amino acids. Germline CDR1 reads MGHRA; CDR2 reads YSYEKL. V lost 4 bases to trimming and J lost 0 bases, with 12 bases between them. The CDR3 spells CASSPDGFATNEKLFF. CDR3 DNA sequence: TGCGCCAGCAGCCCAGACGGGTTTGCAACTAATGAAAAACTGTTTTTT.

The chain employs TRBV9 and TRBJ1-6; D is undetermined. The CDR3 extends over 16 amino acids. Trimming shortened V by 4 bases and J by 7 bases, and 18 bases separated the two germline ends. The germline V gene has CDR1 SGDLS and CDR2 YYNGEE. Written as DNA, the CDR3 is TGTGCCAGCAGCCCCCGCCTCGAGGGCTGGAATTCACCCCTCCACTTT. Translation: CASSPRLEGWNSPLHF.

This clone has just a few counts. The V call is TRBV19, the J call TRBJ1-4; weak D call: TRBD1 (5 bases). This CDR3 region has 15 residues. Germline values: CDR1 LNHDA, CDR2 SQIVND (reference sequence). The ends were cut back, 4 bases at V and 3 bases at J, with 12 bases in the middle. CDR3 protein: CASSNQGWANEKLFF. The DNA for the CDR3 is TGTGCCAGTAGTAACCAGGGATGGGCTAATGAAAAACTGTTTTTT.